These 27 T cell receptor beta chains were sequenced from one sample in a study of shared clonotypes between healthy human individuals. Sequenced by immunoSEQ multiplex PCR; TCRdb stores in-frame clones only, minus some. The data contain about 990,000 clones, approximately 80% of them singletons. Sequenced sample: memory CD4+ T cells from PBMCs. Subset specified: CD45RA-negative fraction. The receptor source for this set is a man aged 18 to 30 in good health. Some clones in this sample may be carry-over from other donors' samples.

The genes are TRBV9 and TRBJ2-1; 11 nucleotides line up with TRBD2. The CDR3 consists of 15 residues. Germline CDR1 is SGDLS and CDR2 is YYNGEE. The V segment lost 4 bases and the J segment 5 bases; nucleotides outside the gene matches: 5. The CDR3 DNA reads TGTGCCAGCAGCCCTCAGACTAGCGGGAACAATGAGCAGTTCTTC. It specifies CASSPQTSGNNEQFF.

This clone showed up many times. The chain carries TRBV7-9 and TRBJ2-3, with D hard to call. Germline CDR1 is SEHNR and CDR2 is FQNEAQ (reference sequence). The CDR3 spans 16 residues. V gave up 5 bases and J gave up 0 bases, with 15 bases separating them. The DNA for the CDR3 is TGTGCCAGCAGCCTAGGTCTGCGGCACAGCACAGATACGCAGTATTTT. As protein: CASSLGLRHSTDTQYF.

This clone occurred once. The rearrangement joins TRBV7-8 to TRBJ2-7, with D unclear. Germline CDR1 is SGHVS and CDR2 is FQNEAQ. The CDR3 extends over 13 amino acids. The V and J ends lost 1 base and 4 bases respectively, with 8 bases between them. CDR3 bases: TGTGCCAGCAGCTTAGGCAGGTCTTACGAGCAGTACTTC. As protein: CASSLGRSYEQYF.

The V call is TRBV5-5, the J call TRBJ1-2, with 9 bases that match TRBD1. Losses at the gene ends were 0 bases for V and 4 bases for J; bases not matched to a gene: 4. CDR1 is SGHKS and CDR2 is YYEKEE in the germline V gene (reference sequence). The CDR3 runs to 15 residues. CDR3 amino acids: CASSLVEDRGYGYTF. CDR3 nucleotide sequence: TGTGCCAGCAGCTTGGTCGAGGACAGGGGCTATGGCTACACCTTC.

Comment on this clone: A much more abundant neighbour one base away suggests this may be a read error. The chain uses TRBV7-6 and TRBJ2-1; the match to TRBD2 covers 11 bases. The ends lost 5 bases at V and 4 bases at J; junction bases unmatched: 4. Germline V gene sequence: CDR1 SGHVS, CDR2 FNYEAQ. The CDR3 runs to 15 residues. The CDR3 protein is CASSGGLAGYNEQFF. The DNA for the CDR3 is TGTGCCAGCAGCGGAGGACTAGCGGGTTACAATGAGCAGTTCTTC.

Only a few counts were recorded for this clone. CDR3 region: CASSETSWQFF. The CDR3 DNA is TGTGCCAGCAGTGAGACTAGTTGGCAGTTCTTC. The rearrangement joins TRBV2 to TRBJ2-1, with D possibly TRBD2 on 6 matching bases. Deletions cut 3 bases from V and 12 bases from J, with 9 bases between. The CDR3 has 11 residues. From germline, CDR1 is SNHLY and CDR2 FYNNEI.

V gene TRBV5-1 combines with J gene TRBJ1-2; TRBD1 aligns across 10 bases. CDR3 length equals 15 residues. V shed 4 bases, J shed 3 bases, and the junction held 6 bases outside the gene matches. Germline V gene lookup returns CDR1 SGHRS and CDR2 YFSETQ. The CDR3 reads CASSPGGTGDYGYTF. For the CDR3, the DNA is TGCGCCAGCAGCCCTGGGGGGACAGGGGACTATGGCTACACCTTC.

The chain combines TRBV7-6 with TRBJ1-1; D is ambiguous. This CDR3 is 16 amino acids long. Trimming took 2 bases from V and 2 from J, leaving 15 bases between them. Germline assignment: CDR1 SGHVS and CDR2 FNYEAQ. CDR3 region: CASSLLNGEVNTEAFF. The CDR3 DNA is TGTGCCAGCAGCTTATTGAATGGTGAGGTTAACACTGAAGCTTTCTTT.

V is TRBV7-2 and J is TRBJ2-7; D could derive from TRBD1 or TRBD2 (5 bases each). Germline-derived CDR1 and CDR2 are SGHTA and FQGNSA. The CDR3 sequence is 15 residues long. V was pared by 3 bases and J by 0 bases, with 12 bases between. CDR3 loop: CASSLKLGVSYEQYF. The CDR3 DNA follows: TGTGCCAGCAGCTTGAAGCTGGGGGTCTCCTACGAGCAGTACTTC.

The chain couples TRBV2 to TRBJ2-4; 8 bases map to TRBD2. This CDR3 has 20 amino acids. Unmatched junction bases numbered 15, after V lost 2 bases and J lost 0 bases. CDR1 and CDR2 from the germline V gene are SNHLY and FYNNEI. For the CDR3, the DNA is TGTGCCAGCAGTGAATTCCTCTCTCCGTTAGCGGGACTAGCCAAAAACATTCAGTACTTC. This codes for CASSEFLSPLAGLAKNIQYF.

The V and J genes are TRBV2 and TRBJ2-6; D tentatively fits TRBD1 or TRBD2 (5 bases each). The CDR3 sequence is 16 residues long. Germline CDR1 is SNHLY and CDR2 is FYNNEI. Trimming took off 6 bases at V and 8 bases at J, with 20 bases between the two ends. CDR3 bases: TGTGCCAGCAGGGGACCTCCGGGCGAGGAAACCAACGTCCTGACTTTC. Protein sequence: CASRGPPGEETNVLTF.

A few counts support this clone. The same CDR3 is also encoded by other DNA sequences in this sample. The chain couples TRBV7-3 to TRBJ2-5; D ambiguous. Trimming stripped 2 bases from V and 5 bases from J, with 9 bases between. Germline V gene data show CDR1 as SGHTA and CDR2 as FQGTGA. This CDR3 is built from 13 residues. The CDR3 DNA sequence: TGTGCCAGCAGCTTATCTTTGGGGGAGACCCAGTACTTC. Amino acids: CASSLSLGETQYF.

As for this clone: This sample also contains other DNA sequences that code for the same CDR3. The V gene is TRBV27, the J gene TRBJ1-1; a weak D match, TRBD1 (6 bases). This CDR3 contains 14 residues. Deletions cut 3 bases from V and 1 base from J, with 9 bases between. Germline CDR1 is MNHEY and CDR2 is SMNVEV (reference sequence). Here the CDR3 reads CASSLAGANTEAFF. CDR3 nucleotides: TGTGCCAGCAGTTTGGCAGGGGCGAACACTGAAGCTTTCTTT.

Turning to this clone: Other DNA sequences in the sample encode the same CDR3. The gene calls are TRBV7-3 and TRBJ2-5; D remains unclear. Looked up from germline, CDR1 is SGHTA and CDR2 is FQGTGA. Deletions cut 2 bases from V and 0 bases from J, with 7 bases between. The CDR3 is 14 amino acids. The CDR3 sequence: CASSLSGYQETQYF. The CDR3 DNA reads as TGTGCCAGCAGCTTATCGGGTTACCAAGAGACCCAGTACTTC.

This clone was detected ten times or more. The J gene is TRBJ1-4, the V gene TRBV5-8; 8 bases are a match to TRBD1. Unmatched junction bases numbered 19, after V lost 7 bases and J lost 8 bases. Germline V gene sequence: CDR1 SGHTS, CDR2 YDEGEE. The CDR3 is made up of 17 amino acids. The CDR3 spells CASGPRDRGSRGEKLFF. The CDR3 DNA reads as TGTGCCAGCGGGCCCCGAGACAGGGGCTCTAGGGGCGAAAAACTGTTTTTT.

The chain combines TRBV7-2 with TRBJ2-1; D possibly corresponds to TRBD2 (5 bases). The germline V gene encodes CDR1 SGHTA and CDR2 FQGNSA. The CDR3 is 16 residues long. Between the trimmed V and J ends, which lost 5 bases and 0 bases, there was a span of 14 bases. CDR3 sequence reads: CASSPPGGRSYNEQFF. The CDR3 DNA reads TGTGCCAGCAGCCCCCCGGGCGGGCGCTCCTACAATGAGCAGTTCTTC.

The CDR3 nucleotides read TGCGCCAGCAGCTCCGGTACCCCCCGGTACAATGAGCAGTTCTTC. Translated: CASSSGTPRYNEQFF. The chain uses TRBV5-1 and TRBJ2-1; unclear D gene. With 3 bases removed from V and 4 bases from J, the gap between germline ends came to 14 bases. The CDR3 is made up of 15 amino acids. Germline V gene lookup returns CDR1 SGHRS and CDR2 YFSETQ.

In its sample, this clone was seen once. The V gene is TRBV25-1, the J gene TRBJ1-4; 8 bases fit TRBD1. CDR1 MGHDK and CDR2 SYGVNS come from the germline V gene. J gave up 4 bases and V 7 bases, and 8 bases lay outside the gene matches. The CDR3 extends over 15 amino acids. CDR3 coding DNA: TGTGCCAGCACCCCTGACAGGGGAGGTAATGAAAAACTGTTTTTT. Translation gives CASTPDRGGNEKLFF.

This clone was detected only a few times. V usage is TRBV4-1 and J usage is TRBJ1-5, with a tentative D call TRBD1 (5 bases). This CDR3 contains 17 residues. Between the trimmed V and J ends, which lost 0 bases and 2 bases, there was a span of 14 bases. Germline CDR1 MGHRA, CDR2 YSYEKL. The CDR3: CASSQDWPGRGNQPQHF. The CDR3 nucleotides read TGCGCCAGCAGCCAAGATTGGCCAGGGAGGGGCAATCAGCCCCAGCATTTT.

The V and J genes are TRBV10-1 and TRBJ1-2; D not certain. The germline gives CDR1 WNHNN, CDR2 SYGVQD (reference sequence). This CDR3 has 13 residues. Trimming cost V 0 bases and J 8 bases, with 10 bases left between them. In DNA, the CDR3 is TGCGCCAGCAGTGAGTCAGGTTGGAGCGGCTACACCTTC. Encoded protein: CASSESGWSGYTF.

This clone came up a few times. Compared with germline, one end of the junction differs, possibly owing to a read error. The gene calls are TRBV6-1 and TRBJ1-5; D not certain. CDR3 length equals 13 residues. Germline V lookup: CDR1 MNHNS, CDR2 SASEGT. The CDR3 DNA reads TGTGCCGGCAGCGGGGAAAGTCGTCAGCCCCAGCATTTT. Its translation is CAGSGESRQPQHF.

This clone was found a few times. The chain couples TRBV29-1 to TRBJ2-2; D is unclear. The CDR3 is 14 amino acids. CDR1 is SQVTM and CDR2 is ANQGSEA in the germline V gene. Deletions cut 7 bases from V and 6 bases from J, with 18 bases between. DNA of the CDR3: TGCAGCGACCCTGGACCCCCCTTGTCCGGGGAGCTGTTTTTT. Amino acids: CSDPGPPLSGELFF.

J is TRBJ2-1 and V is TRBV29-1; 7 bases are a match to TRBD2. Germline values: CDR1 SQVTM, CDR2 ANQGSEA. Trimming removed 8 bases from V and 0 bases from J; junction bases left unmatched: 7. The CDR3 is 14 residues long. CDR3 nucleotide sequence: TGCAGCATACAGCGGGACCGCTCCTACAATGAGCAGTTCTTC. It translates to CSIQRDRSYNEQFF.

This rearrangement joins TRBV5-4 to TRBJ2-7; 9 bases line up with TRBD1. Trimming cost V 3 bases and J 7 bases; bases outside gene matches: 14. The CDR3 covers 16 residues. Germline lookup yields CDR1 SGHNT and CDR2 YYREEE (reference sequence). DNA of the CDR3: TGTGCCAGCAGCTCGGGTATTGTGACAGGGGGTTATGAGCAGTACTTC. This encodes CASSSGIVTGGYEQYF.

The chain recombines TRBV18 with TRBJ2-1; TRBD2 might be the D (6 bases). This CDR3 region has 14 residues. The germline CDR1 and CDR2 sequences are KGHSH and LQKENI. V shed 5 bases and J shed 4 bases, with 12 bases lying between them. CDR3 residues: CASSMGLAYNEQFF. The CDR3 DNA reads as TGTGCCAGCTCAATGGGACTTGCTTACAATGAGCAGTTCTTC.

Concerning this clone itself: A read error may explain this, as a much larger clone is one base away. This specimen includes other DNA sequences encoding the same CDR3. This chain joins TRBV29-1 and TRBJ2-7; TRBD2 might be the D (5 bases). Germline V gene data show CDR1 as SQVTM and CDR2 as ANQGSEA. The CDR3 has 13 amino acids. The DNA of the CDR3 is TGCAGCGTTGTGCCTCCGGGGAGCTACGAACAGTACTTC. This encodes CSVVPPGSYEQYF.

The V gene is TRBV11-3, the J gene TRBJ2-1; 7 bases agree with TRBD2. After removal of 5 bases from V and 5 bases from J, the junction contained 9 bases not matched to a gene. The germline CDR1 and CDR2 sequences are SGHNT and YENEEA. This CDR3 comprises 15 residues. The CDR3 bases are TGTGCCAGCAGCCCCGAGGGGCTAGCGGACAATGAGCAGTTCTTC. It is translated as CASSPEGLADNEQFF. The variable domain in full, completed from reference TRBV11-3 and TRBJ2-1, reads EAGVVQSPRYKIIEKKQPVAFWCNPISGHNTLYWYLQNLGQGPELLIRYENEEAVDDSQLPKDRFSAERLKGVDSTLKIQPAELGDSAVYLCASSPEGLADNEQFFGPGTRLTVL.